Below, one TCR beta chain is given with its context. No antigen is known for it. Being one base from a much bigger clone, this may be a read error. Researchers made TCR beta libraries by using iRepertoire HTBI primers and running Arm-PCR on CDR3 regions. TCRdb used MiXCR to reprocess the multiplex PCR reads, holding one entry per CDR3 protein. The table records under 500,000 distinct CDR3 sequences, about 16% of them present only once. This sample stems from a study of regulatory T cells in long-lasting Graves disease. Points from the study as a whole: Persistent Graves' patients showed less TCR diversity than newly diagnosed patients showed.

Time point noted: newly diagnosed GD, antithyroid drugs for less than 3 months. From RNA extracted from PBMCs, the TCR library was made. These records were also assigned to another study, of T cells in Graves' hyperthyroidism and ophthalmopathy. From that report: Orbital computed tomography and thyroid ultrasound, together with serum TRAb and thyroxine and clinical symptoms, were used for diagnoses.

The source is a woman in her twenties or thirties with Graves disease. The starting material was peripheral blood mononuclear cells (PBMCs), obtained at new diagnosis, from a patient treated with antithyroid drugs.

CDR3 in DNA: TGTGCCAGCAGCATGACGGGGATGAATGAAGAACTGTTTTTT. This translates into CASSMTGMNEELFF. The rearrangement uses TRBV11-1 and TRBJ1-4, with D unresolved. Germline V CDR1 and CDR2: SGHAT, FQDESV (reference sequence). The CDR3 has 14 residues.